The next 8 T cell receptor beta chains were all read from a single sample in a study of T cell repertoires in cytomegalovirus infection. Their cognate antigens are unknown. MiXCR, run by TCRdb on the reads, gives a single entry per CDR3 protein. The sample comprises approximately 910,000 distinct CDR3 sequences, roughly 31% of which are singletons, and over 10% rests with the top ten. This material consisted of cultured CD8+ T cells from PBMCs, taken from culture after CMV antigen stimulation. Every receptor here comes from a human donor in good health (CMV status not recorded). Some clones in this sample may be carry-over from other donors' samples.

This clonotype was seen many times. The J gene is TRBJ1-5, the V gene TRBV12-3 or TRBV12-4; possibly TRBD1 for D (5 bases). Trimming removed 7 bases from V and 6 bases from J, with 22 bases in between. The CDR3 has 16 amino acids. The chain's CDR3 is CASKITGREWPQPQHF. CDR3 coding DNA: TGTGCCAGCAAAATCACGGGCAGGGAGTGGCCTCAGCCCCAGCATTTT.

The sample holds a few counts of this clonotype. The V call is TRBV27, the J call TRBJ1-6; no definite D call. CDR3 length equals 15 residues. CDR1 MNHEY and CDR2 SMNVEV come from the germline V gene (reference sequence). V shed 1 base and J shed 7 bases, with 11 bases lying between them. CDR3 in amino acids: CASSLYAATNSPLHF. CDR3 nucleotide sequence: TGTGCCAGCAGTTTATACGCGGCTACGAATTCACCCCTCCACTTT.

The rearrangement uses TRBV6-1 and TRBJ2-7; D not resolved. The length of the CDR3 is 15 residues. Germline V gives CDR1 MNHNS, CDR2 SASEGT. V was pared by 5 bases and J by 2 bases, with 16 bases between. The DNA for the CDR3 is TGTGCCAGCAGTTCTACAAACCAAGGGCCCTACGAGCAGTACGTC. Protein: CASSSTNQGPYEQYV.

This clonotype was detected only a few times. This chain links TRBV7-2 with TRBJ2-1; 7 bases are a match to TRBD1. CDR3 length: 11 amino acids. Germline assignment: CDR1 SGHTA and CDR2 FQGNSA. The V gene end was trimmed by 6 bases and the J gene end by 15 bases; junction bases not matched to a gene: 8. This CDR3 reads CASSTGQWLFF. The CDR3 nucleotides are TGTGCCAGCAGTACGGGACAGTGGTTGTTCTTC.

This clonotype was seen a few times. The J gene is TRBJ1-3, the V gene TRBV25-1; 7 nucleotides match TRBD1. The germline V gene encodes CDR1 MGHDK and CDR2 SYGVNS. The CDR3 runs to 20 residues. With 2 bases clipped from V and 0 bases from J, the junction kept 16 bases outside the gene matches. The CDR3 reads CASSELYRDRRTSSGNTIYF. In DNA, the CDR3 is TGTGCCAGCAGTGAACTTTATCGGGACAGACGGACCAGCTCTGGAAACACCATATATTTT.

The V gene is TRBV27, the J gene TRBJ2-3, with 9 bases fitting TRBD1. Germline CDR1 reads MNHEY; CDR2 reads SMNVEV (reference sequence). Trimming at V came to 6 bases and at J to 3 bases, leaving 4 bases not matched to a gene. This CDR3 region has 14 residues. The CDR3 region has the DNA TGTGCCAGCAGACGACAGGGGGGGACAGATACGCAGTATTTT. Translation gives CASRRQGGTDTQYF.

V is TRBV7-8 and J is TRBJ1-6, with D hard to call. There are 16 residues in the CDR3. With 2 bases removed from V and 9 bases from J, the gap between germline ends came to 17 bases. Germline assignment: CDR1 SGHVS and CDR2 FQNEAQ. CDR3 DNA sequence: TGTGCCAGCAGCTTAATCGGTCTGAAGGCAAGTTCACCCCTCCACTTT. It is translated as CASSLIGLKASSPLHF.

This clonotype was detected a few times. This rearrangement joins TRBV10-3 to TRBJ2-7, with a weak D call TRBD1 (5 bases). Trimming removed 0 bases from V and 1 base from J, with 13 bases in between. The CDR3 runs to 16 residues. Per germline, CDR1 ENHRY and CDR2 SYGVKD. The CDR3 spells CAISESTGRDSYEQYV. The CDR3 DNA reads as TGTGCCATCAGTGAGTCGACTGGCAGGGATTCCTACGAGCAGTACGTC.